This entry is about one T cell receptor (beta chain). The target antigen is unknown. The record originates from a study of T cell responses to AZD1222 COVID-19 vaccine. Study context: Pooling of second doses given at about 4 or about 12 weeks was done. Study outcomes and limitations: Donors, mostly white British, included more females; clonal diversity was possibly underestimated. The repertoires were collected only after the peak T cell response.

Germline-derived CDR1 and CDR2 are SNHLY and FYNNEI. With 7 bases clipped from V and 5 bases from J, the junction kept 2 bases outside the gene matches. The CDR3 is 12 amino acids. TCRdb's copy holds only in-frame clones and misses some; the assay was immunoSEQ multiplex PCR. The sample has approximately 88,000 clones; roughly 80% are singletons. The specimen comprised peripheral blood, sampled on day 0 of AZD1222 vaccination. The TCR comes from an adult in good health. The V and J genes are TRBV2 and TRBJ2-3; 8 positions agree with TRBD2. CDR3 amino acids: CASTGGEDTQYF. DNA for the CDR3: TGTGCCAGCACGGGAGGGGAAGATACGCAGTATTTT.